This T cell receptor beta chain is drawn from a study of cytomegalovirus exposure and HLA in healthy donors. Study background: Counted in an early data release were some 81 million unique TCRs from HLA-typed donors. General study points: Across donors, presence/absence analyses took sequencing depth to be roughly uniform. The study put 150 or so TCR beta chains on its list as cytomegalovirus-associated.

Comment on this clone: Its antigen remains unknown.

In the PCR, 60 Vbeta and 13 Jbeta primers were used. Clones were sequenced by immunoSEQ multiplex PCR, and TCRdb holds only the in-frame ones, with some missing. Here the sample spans 200,000 or so clones, 75% to 85% being singletons. Trimming took off 4 bases at V and 7 bases at J, with 13 bases between the two ends. CDR1 and CDR2 (germline): SQVTM, ANQGSEA. The CDR3 covers 12 residues. Though probably carrying unrecorded immune exposures, donors were nominally healthy at sampling. The sample was PBMCs. The V call is TRBV29-1, the J call TRBJ1-2, with D maybe TRBD1 (6 bases). This TCR came from a woman between 18 and 29 years old in good health and CMV-seropositive. The CDR3 spells CSVVVQGGGYTF. The CDR3 DNA reads TGCAGCGTTGTGGTACAGGGTGGTGGCTACACCTTC.